Below are 28 T cell receptor beta chains sequenced from a single sample in a study of cytomegalovirus exposure and HLA in healthy donors. Repertoires were generated with immunoSEQ multiplex PCR, while TCRdb's copy carries only in-frame clones and drops some. The repertoire holds 70,000 to 90,000 clones, with around four fifths as singletons. The material sequenced was PBMCs. The receptors originated from a man younger than 40 in good health and CMV-seronegative.

The V and J genes are TRBV5-6 and TRBJ2-7; TRBD1 matches 8 bases. Germline assignment: CDR1 SGHDT and CDR2 YYEEEE. The CDR3 is 12 amino acids. After removal of 2 bases from V and 12 bases from J, the junction contained 7 bases not matched to a gene. CDR3 DNA: TGTGCCAGCAGCTTTGACCGGACAGGGCTGTACTTC. Protein product: CASSFDRTGLYF.

This clone has just a few counts. This rearrangement joins TRBV7-9 to TRBJ2-7; a weak D match, TRBD1 (6 bases). Germline values: CDR1 SEHNR, CDR2 FQNEAQ (reference sequence). Trimming left V 1 base short and J 3 bases short, with 16 bases between. This CDR3 contains 16 residues. As DNA, the CDR3 is TGTGCCAGCAGCTTAGTGGGTTCGGGACATGACTACGAGCAGTACGTC. This codes for CASSLVGSGHDYEQYV.

The V call is TRBV18, the J call TRBJ2-7; tentatively, D is TRBD1 (6 bases). The V end lost 4 bases, the J end lost 4 bases, and 14 bases lay between the germline ends. CDR3 length: 14 amino acids. The V gene's germline CDR1 is KGHSH and CDR2 LQKENI. Here the CDR3 reads CASSRTGSGYEQYV. In DNA, the CDR3 is TGTGCCAGCTCACGAACAGGGTCAGGATACGAGCAGTACGTC.

The rearrangement links TRBV6-4 to TRBJ2-1, with TRBD2 matching 9 bases. This CDR3 is 16 amino acids long. The germline V gene encodes CDR1 MRHNA and CDR2 SNTAGT. After removal of 5 bases from V and 4 bases from J, the junction contained 9 bases not matched to a gene. CDR3: CASSPYSGRLYNEQFF. The CDR3 DNA reads TGTGCCAGCAGTCCATATAGCGGGAGACTGTACAATGAGCAGTTCTTC.

This sequence joins TRBV21-1 and TRBJ1-4; the D call TRBD1 from the table was never checked on the DNA. TRBV21-1 is annotated as a pseudogene. CDR3 length: 13 amino acids. CDR3 DNA: TGTGCCATCCTACAGGGGTTTAATGAAAAACTGTTTTTT. Its protein is CAILQGFNEKLFF.

The chain uses TRBV28 and TRBJ1-2, with D tentatively TRBD1 (6 bases). Between the trimmed V and J ends, which lost 5 bases and 6 bases, there was a span of 10 bases. CDR3 length equals 12 residues. The germline V gene encodes CDR1 MDHEN and CDR2 SYDVKM. This CDR3 reads CASSARDNGYTF. The CDR3 DNA follows: TGTGCCAGCAGTGCCCGGGACAATGGCTACACCTTC.

The chain employs TRBV7-8 and TRBJ2-7; 9 bases align to TRBD1. The CDR3 length is 13 residues. V shed 3 bases and J 5 bases; nucleotides not matched to a gene: 2. CDR1 and CDR2 (germline): SGHVS, FQNEAQ. CDR3 in amino acids: CASSLGQGNEQYF. The CDR3 coding sequence is TGTGCCAGCAGCTTGGGACAGGGTAACGAGCAGTACTTC.

The chain is built from TRBV11-1 and TRBJ1-4; 7 positions match TRBD1. In germline, CDR1 is SGHAT, CDR2 FQDESV (reference sequence). The CDR3 runs 14 residues. Trimming at V came to 5 bases and at J to 8 bases, leaving 8 bases not matched to a gene. CDR3 coding DNA: TGTGCCAGCAGCCAACAGGGGTCGGAGGAAAAACTGTTTTTT. Translated, it gives CASSQQGSEEKLFF.

The chain combines TRBV4-1 with TRBJ1-3; D not resolved. Germline values: CDR1 MGHRA, CDR2 YSYEKL. The CDR3 loop spans 16 amino acids. Trimming cost V 0 bases and J 2 bases, with 11 bases left between them. CDR3 nucleotides: TGCGCCAGCAGCCAAGATCTCGTCTCGGCTGGAAACACCATATATTTT. Residues: CASSQDLVSAGNTIYF.

The genes are TRBV9 and TRBJ1-2, with 7 nucleotides matching TRBD1. Trimming took 4 bases from V and 4 from J; bases not matched to a gene: 10. The CDR3 loop spans 15 amino acids. The germline gives CDR1 SGDLS, CDR2 YYNGEE. CDR3 DNA sequence: TGTGCCAGCAGCTCGCCGACAGGGTTGTTCTATGGCTACACCTTC. Its translation: CASSSPTGLFYGYTF. The full variable domain, its missing parts supplied by reference TRBV9 and TRBJ1-2, is DSGVTQTPKHLITATGQRVTLRCSPRSGDLSVYWYQQSLDQGLQFLIQYYNGEERAKGNILERFSAQQFPDLHSELNLSSLELGDSALYFCASSSPTGLFYGYTFGSGTRLTVV.

The V call is TRBV4-2, the J call TRBJ2-7, with TRBD2 matching over 9 bases. V was pared by 1 base and J by 6 bases, with 10 bases of the junction left unmatched. Germline-derived CDR1 and CDR2 are LGHNA and YNFKEQ. The CDR3 loop spans 16 amino acids. The CDR3, as DNA: TGTGCCAGCAGCCAAGGGGTTGCGGGGGGGCTAACCGAGCAGTACTTC. Protein sequence: CASSQGVAGGLTEQYF.

The chain joins TRBV5-8 to TRBJ2-1, with D perhaps matching TRBD1 (6 bases). The CDR3 extends over 15 amino acids. The germline CDR1 and CDR2 sequences are SGHTS and YDEGEE. Trimming took 6 bases from V and 8 from J, leaving 21 bases between them. The CDR3 sequence is CASTVFGGRGDEQFF. DNA of the CDR3: TGTGCCAGCACCGTGTTTGGGGGCCGGGGTGATGAGCAGTTCTTC.

The chain links TRBV10-3 to TRBJ1-4; possible D gene TRBD1, 6 bases. Trimming removed 3 bases at V and 8 bases at J, with 19 bases between. The CDR3 has 16 amino acids. Germline V gives CDR1 ENHRY, CDR2 SYGVKD. CDR3 in DNA: TGTGCCATCAGTGACAAGTTGGACAGTACAGGGGAAAAACTGTTTTTT. Its translation is CAISDKLDSTGEKLFF.

J is TRBJ1-5 and V is TRBV18; 7 nucleotides align to TRBD1. Trimming took 1 base from V and 3 from J; bases not matched to a gene: 3. CDR3 size: 15 residues. Germline V gene sequence: CDR1 KGHSH, CDR2 LQKENI. CDR3 amino acids: CASSPQDRDNQPQHF. The DNA of the CDR3 is TGTGCCAGCTCACCACAAGACAGGGACAATCAGCCCCAGCATTTT.

The V and J genes are TRBV29-1 and TRBJ2-1; 11 bases match TRBD2. CDR1 SQVTM and CDR2 ANQGSEA come from the germline V gene. The CDR3 runs 15 residues. V lost 4 bases to trimming and J lost 4 bases; unmatched junction nucleotides: 6. DNA for the CDR3: TGCAGCGTTGGGGGCGGGACTAGCGGATACAATGAGCAGTTCTTC. Protein product: CSVGGGTSGYNEQFF.

J is TRBJ2-3 and V is TRBV2; TRBD2 matches at 12 bases. This CDR3 region has 14 residues. Germline V lookup: CDR1 SNHLY, CDR2 FYNNEI. V lost 8 bases to trimming and J lost 5 bases; unmatched junction nucleotides: 5. This CDR3 reads CASGRTSGEDTQYF. DNA for the CDR3: TGTGCCAGCGGTAGGACTAGCGGGGAAGATACGCAGTATTTT. Supplemented by reference TRBV2 and TRBJ2-3, the full variable domain reads EPEVTQTPSHQVTQMGQEVILRCVPISNHLYFYWYRQILGQKVEFLVSFYNNEISEKSEIFDDQFSVERPDGSNFTLKIRSTKLEDSAMYFCASGRTSGEDTQYFGPGTRLTVL.

The V and J genes are TRBV6-1 and TRBJ2-5, with TRBD1 matching over 9 bases. In germline, CDR1 is MNHNS, CDR2 SASEGT. This CDR3 contains 15 residues. Germline trimming cut 7 bases from V and 5 bases from J; bases unmatched to any gene: 11. Here the CDR3 reads CASTTGQGEGETQYF. CDR3 sequence (DNA): TGTGCCAGCACCACGGGACAGGGCGAAGGGGAGACCCAGTACTTC.

This chain connects TRBV29-1 to TRBJ2-7; D may be TRBD1 (6 bases). Germline V gene sequence: CDR1 SQVTM, CDR2 ANQGSEA. V lost 7 bases to trimming and J lost 0 bases, with 16 bases between them. CDR3 length equals 14 residues. As DNA, the CDR3 is TGCAGCGGAGCTCCAGGGGCCAGCTCCTACGAGCAGTACTTC. Amino acids: CSGAPGASSYEQYF.

This chain links TRBV10-3 with TRBJ2-5; 7 nucleotides line up with TRBD2. From germline, CDR1 is ENHRY and CDR2 SYGVKD. The CDR3 totals 14 residues. The junction had 9 bases not matched to a gene; V was cut back by 8 bases and J by 3 bases. The CDR3 coding sequence is TGTGCCATCTGGGGGGGGAATTTAAAAGAGACCCAGTACTTC. Translated: CAIWGGNLKETQYF.

The V and J genes are TRBV6-5 and TRBJ1-1; 7 nucleotides line up with TRBD1. V gave up 6 bases and J gave up 1 base; unmatched junction bases: 5. The CDR3 contains 14 residues. Germline V lookup: CDR1 MNHEY, CDR2 SVGAGI. Here the CDR3 reads CASRTGPGNTEAFF. In DNA, the CDR3 is TGTGCCAGCAGGACAGGGCCGGGGAACACTGAAGCTTTCTTT.

The rearrangement joins TRBV19 to TRBJ1-2, with D possibly matching TRBD1 (6 bases). The V gene's germline CDR1 is LNHDA and CDR2 SQIVND (reference sequence). The length of the CDR3 is 13 residues. The V end was cut by 5 bases, the J end by 2 bases, with 9 bases between. The CDR3 coding sequence is TGTGCCAGTAGTTCGGACAGAAACTATGGCTACACCTTC. This sequence encodes CASSSDRNYGYTF. Filled out from reference TRBV19 and TRBJ1-2, the complete variable domain reads DGGITQSPKYLFRKEGQNVTLSCEQNLNHDAMYWYRQDPGQGLRLIYYSQIVNDFQKGDIAEGYSVSREKKESFPLTVTSAQKNPTAFYLCASSSDRNYGYTFGSGTRLTVV.

In this sample, this clone turned up a few times. The V and J genes are TRBV2 and TRBJ2-2, with TRBD2 as a possible D gene (6 bases). Trimming cost V 2 bases and J 4 bases, with 11 bases left between them. Germline V gene lookup returns CDR1 SNHLY and CDR2 FYNNEI. The CDR3 is made up of 15 amino acids. The CDR3 protein is CASSERGILTGELFF. The CDR3 DNA is TGTGCCAGCAGTGAACGGGGGATCCTCACCGGGGAGCTGTTTTTT.

The genes are TRBV7-3 and TRBJ2-4, with 9 nucleotides matching TRBD2. CDR1 SGHTA and CDR2 FQGTGA come from the germline V gene. The CDR3 contains 16 residues. Unmatched junction bases numbered 7, after V lost 0 bases and J lost 7 bases. The DNA of the CDR3 is TGTGCCAGCAGCTTAACGGTAGCGGGAGCCGAGAACATTCAGTACTTC. Translation: CASSLTVAGAENIQYF.

The chain recombines TRBV6-6 with TRBJ2-6, with a weak D call TRBD2 (6 bases). The CDR3 loop spans 14 amino acids. Germline V gene lookup returns CDR1 MNHNY and CDR2 SVGAGI (reference sequence). With 6 bases removed from V and 3 bases from J, the gap between germline ends came to 9 bases. CDR3 nucleotides: TGTGCCAGCAGGTGGGGGGATGGGGCCAACGTCCTGACTTTC. Protein sequence: CASRWGDGANVLTF.

This chain joins TRBV28 and TRBJ1-4, with 8 bases aligning to TRBD1. The V gene's germline CDR1 is MDHEN and CDR2 SYDVKM. CDR3 size: 14 residues. V lost 6 bases, J lost 4 bases, and 4 bases stayed unmatched. As DNA, the CDR3 is TGTGCCAGCAGGGGACAGGCGGATAATGAAAAACTGTTTTTT. Its protein is CASRGQADNEKLFF.

This clone has just a few counts. This chain uses TRBV5-6 with TRBJ2-7; D remains unclear. Germline CDR1 and CDR2: SGHDT and YYEEEE. V lost 3 bases, J lost 2 bases, and 9 bases lay in between. The CDR3 extends over 13 amino acids. The CDR3 sequence is CASSSQDPYEQYF. In DNA, the CDR3 is TGTGCCAGCAGCTCCCAGGATCCCTACGAGCAGTACTTC.

The V call is TRBV7-9, the J call TRBJ1-1; D is uncertain. Germline assignment: CDR1 SEHNR and CDR2 FQNEAQ (reference sequence). The CDR3 totals 12 residues. The V end was cut by 0 bases, the J end by 6 bases, with 5 bases between. In DNA, the CDR3 is TGTGCCAGCAGCTTAGCGCGCCCTGAAGCTTTCTTT. Translation gives CASSLARPEAFF.

The rearrangement links TRBV10-3 to TRBJ1-2; D perhaps matches TRBD1 (5 bases). V lost 2 bases and J lost 2, with 9 bases in between. From germline, CDR1 is ENHRY and CDR2 SYGVKD. CDR3 length: 14 amino acids. This chain's CDR3 is CAISEPTENYGYTF. The CDR3 nucleotides read TGTGCCATCAGTGAGCCGACAGAAAACTATGGCTACACCTTC.